The following is a T cell receptor (beta chain) sequence with its context. What it binds is not known. The germline gene is not matched at one end of the junction; a read error may be the cause. The CDR3 has 12 residues. Germline CDR1 SQVTM, CDR2 ANQGSEA. Primed by a sample-barcoded 5' primer and a J-beta primer mix, a second PCR proceeded for about 7 to 11 cycles. TCRdb passed the 5' RACE reads through MiXCR, listing each CDR3 protein once. The table lists approximately 290,000 distinct CDR3 sequences, 25% to 30% of them singletons. The entry originates in a study of blood T cells in healthy people across ages. Whole-study context: Researchers report that template switching captured about one barcoded beta molecule per two T cells. Findings and limits, study-wide: Possibly, changes in expanded clonotypes were confounded because donor CMV status was unknown.

The chain carries TRBV29-1 and TRBJ2-3; D unclear. The sequence was collected from a woman between 70 and 85 years old in good health. Sequencing was carried out using blood. The CDR3 DNA is TGCAGCGTTAACCCCAGCACAGATACGCGGTATTTT. The encoded protein is CSVNPSTDTRYF.